Listed here is a single T cell receptor beta chain. The table came from immunoSEQ multiplex PCR; TCRdb's copy has only in-frame clones and leaves some out. The sample includes 45,000 to 55,000 clones, less than 85% of them seen just once. The CDR3 runs 16 residues. The V gene's germline CDR1 is LGHDT and CDR2 YNNKEL (reference sequence). Unmatched junction bases numbered 8, after V lost 4 bases and J lost 5 bases. This sample was included in a study of blood T cell repertoires in COVID-19. Study in general: The cDNA or gDNA used as material had been derived from T cells, B-cell-depleted T cells, or PBMCs.

The sequence derives from a human donor in a cohort sampled during active COVID-19. Sequencing was performed on peripheral blood. The V gene is TRBV3-1 (or the pseudogene TRBV3-2), the J gene TRBJ2-1, with 10 positions matching TRBD2. CDR3 coding DNA: TGTGCCAGCAGCCGGCGCTGGACTAGCGGCGACAATGAGCAGTTCTTC. Protein product: CASSRRWTSGDNEQFF.